A selection of T cell receptor beta chains follows, all from one sample in a study of T cell repertoires in aging, cancer and after chemotherapy. MiXCR, run by TCRdb on the multiplex PCR reads, gives a single entry per CDR3 protein. This sample has some 9,800 distinct CDR3 sequences, with just under 40% found just once. Input material: blood. These receptor sequences come from a human donor in good health. CDR3s include the opening cysteine and the closing phenylalanine or tryptophan. A D gene is named only where the DNA matches it firmly. Size is stated for part of the rows, as once, few or many counts, or as a class when the clone is expanded.

D gene	clone size	V gene	J gene	CDR3 DNA	CDR3 protein
TRBD2	.	TRBV5-1	TRBJ2-5	TGCGCCAGCAGCTCAGTAGCGGGCCCTTCGCCGGAGACCCAGTACTTC	CASSSVAGPSPETQYF
.	.	TRBV12-3/TRBV12-4	TRBJ2-1	TGTGCCAGCAGTTTAGCGGGAGAGGGCTACAATGAGCAGTTCTTC	CASSLAGEGYNEQFF
TRBD1	.	TRBV6-5	TRBJ1-1	TGTGCCAGCAGTTACGGGCCGACAGGGGCGAACACTGAAGCTTTCTTT	CASSYGPTGANTEAFF
.	.	TRBV5-6	TRBJ2-1	TGTGCCAGCAGCCGAGAAGGCCGGGACTACAATGAGCAGTTCTTC	CASSREGRDYNEQFF
.	.	TRBV13	TRBJ1-6	TGTGCCAGCAGCTTATTCCGGGCAGATTCACCCCTCCACTTT	CASSLFRADSPLHF
.	.	TRBV29-1	TRBJ1-1	TGCAGCGTTACGGCAGGGGCTGTGGGCACTGAAGCTATCTTT	CSVTAGAVGTEAIF
.	few	TRBV7-9	TRBJ1-1	TGTGCCAGCAGCTTGGACGGGACTCGGGGCACTGAAGCTTTCTTT	CASSLDGTRGTEAFF
.	few	TRBV15	TRBJ1-5	TGTGCCACCAGCAGTCAAAGGGGTCATCAGCCCCAGCATTTT	CATSSQRGHQPQHF
.	few	TRBV6-4	TRBJ1-6	TGTGCCAGCAGTACGGGACACGATAATTCACCCCTCCACTTT	CASSTGHDNSPLHF
TRBD1	few	TRBV6-5	TRBJ1-2	TGTGCCAGCAGTTTGGTCCCGGGACAGACCTATGGCTACACCTTC	CASSLVPGQTYGYTF
TRBD1	few	TRBV6-2/TRBV6-3	TRBJ2-7	TGTGCCAGCAGAGACAGGGTACGCGAGCAGTACTTC	CASRDRVREQYF
TRBD1	few	TRBV18	TRBJ2-2	TGTGCCAGCTCACCATTAGGACAGGGGAACACCGGGGAGCTGTTTTTT	CASSPLGQGNTGELFF
.	once	TRBV27	TRBJ2-6	TGTGCCAGCACATGGGGCTCTGGGGCCAACGTCCTGACTTTC	CASTWGSGANVLTF
.	.	TRBV11-1	TRBJ1-1	TGTGCCAGCAGCTTATGGGCTTTCGAAGCTTTCTTT	CASSLWAFEAFF
.	few	TRBV10-3	TRBJ2-2	TGTGCCATCAGTGAGTCGACGGCGACCGGGGAGCTGTTTTTT	CAISESTATGELFF
.	.	TRBV29-1	TRBJ1-2	TGCAGCGTTGTACAGGAAAGGGAGAGCTACACCTTC	CSVVQERESYTF
.	once	TRBV6-1	TRBJ2-1	TGTGCCAGCAGTAAGGGGGGGCTACCTTACAATGAGCAGTTCTTC	CASSKGGLPYNEQFF
TRBD2	few	TRBV12-3/TRBV12-4	TRBJ2-7	TGTGCCAGCAGTTTGGCTAGCGGGAGTCGGGCCTTCTTCTACGAGCAGTACTTC	CASSLASGSRAFFYEQYF
.	few	TRBV6-5	TRBJ2-2	TGTGCCAGCAGTTACTATGGGGCGTTCACCGGGGAGCTGTTTTTT	CASSYYGAFTGELFF
.	.	TRBV18	TRBJ1-1	TGTGCCAGCTCACCCTTCACAGGGTCCATGAACACTGAAGCTTTCTTT	CASSPFTGSMNTEAFF
.	.	TRBV5-6	TRBJ1-1	TGTGCCAGCAGCTTGGCGGCCCCCAACACTGAAGCTTTCTTT	CASSLAAPNTEAFF
TRBD1	.	TRBV5-5	TRBJ1-5	TGTGCCAGCAGCGGGAACCTGGGACAGTTGGGCCAGCCCCAGCATTTT	CASSGNLGQLGQPQHF
TRBD2	few	TRBV13	TRBJ2-5	TGTGCCAGCAGCGCGCGCGCGGGGGGGGCGGAGACCCAGTACTTC	CASSARAGGAETQYF
.	.	TRBV15	TRBJ1-4	TGTGCCACCAGCAGAGGAACAGGGTCAAGGGAAAAACTGTTTTTT	CATSRGTGSREKLFF
.	few	TRBV30	TRBJ1-6	TGTGCCTTCTGTCTTTCTTATAATTCACCCCTCCACTTT	CAFCLSYNSPLHF
.	.	TRBV20-1	TRBJ2-7	TGCAGTGCTAGTGGGAGTAGGGCTGGCTACGAGCAGTACTTC	CSASGSRAGYEQYF
.	few	TRBV6-6	TRBJ2-7	TGTGCCAGCAGTTACTCGATATGGACGGCATCCTACGAGCAGTACTTC	CASSYSIWTASYEQYF
TRBD2	.	TRBV27	TRBJ2-7	TGTGCCAGCAGTTCCCCTCCTAGCGGGAGTTGGAACGAGCAGTACTTC	CASSSPPSGSWNEQYF
.	few	TRBV19	TRBJ2-2	TGTGCCAGTTCTACCCAAACCTGGCGGGAGCTGTTTTTT	CASSTQTWRELFF
TRBD2	.	TRBV27	TRBJ2-1	TGTGCCAGCAGTTCCCCGGGACTAGCGGGAGAGGCGTTCTTC	CASSSPGLAGEAFF
.	.	TRBV7-9	TRBJ2-1	TGTGCCAGCAGCTCCGTCGGTAACAACAATGAGCAGTTCTTC	CASSSVGNNNEQFF
.	.	TRBV6-5	TRBJ1-2	TGTGCCAGCAGTTACACCGGAACCGGCGGCTATGGCTACACCTTC	CASSYTGTGGYGYTF
.	.	TRBV6-2/TRBV6-3	TRBJ2-3	TGTGCCAGCAGTTATTCGCGAGACTATCAAATCACAGATACGCAGTATTTT	CASSYSRDYQITDTQYF